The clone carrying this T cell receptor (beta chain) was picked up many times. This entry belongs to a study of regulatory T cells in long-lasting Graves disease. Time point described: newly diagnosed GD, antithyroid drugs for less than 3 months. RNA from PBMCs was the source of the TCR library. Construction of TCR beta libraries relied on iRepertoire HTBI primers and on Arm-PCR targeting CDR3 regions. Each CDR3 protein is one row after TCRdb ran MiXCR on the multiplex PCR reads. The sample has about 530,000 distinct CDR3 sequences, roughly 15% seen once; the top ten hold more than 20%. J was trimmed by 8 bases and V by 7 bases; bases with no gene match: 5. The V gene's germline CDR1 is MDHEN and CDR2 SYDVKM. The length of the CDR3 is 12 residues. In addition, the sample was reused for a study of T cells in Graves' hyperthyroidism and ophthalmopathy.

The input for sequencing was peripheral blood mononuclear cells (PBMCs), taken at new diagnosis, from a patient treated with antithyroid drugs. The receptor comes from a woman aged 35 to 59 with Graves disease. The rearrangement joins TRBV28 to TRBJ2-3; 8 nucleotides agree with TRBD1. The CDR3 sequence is CASTQGAFTQYF. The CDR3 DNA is TGTGCCAGCACCCAGGGGGCCTTTACGCAGTATTTT.